A selection of T cell receptor beta chains follows, all from one sample in a study of blood T cells in healthy people across ages. TCRdb re-analysed the 5' RACE reads in MiXCR, keeping a single row per CDR3 protein. The repertoire holds over a million distinct CDR3 sequences, with approximately 42% as singletons. The source material was blood. The receptors stem from a woman aged 18 to 35 in good health. Each CDR3 is given with its conserved first and last residue. D genes are given only for firm matches. Not every row has a clone size; where given, it reads once, few, many or a size class.

CDR3nt,CDR3aa,d_gene,abundance,j_gene,v_gene
TGTGCCAGCAGTTTAACGACACGTATTTACAATGAGCAGTTCTTC,CASSLTTRIYNEQFF,-,once,TRBJ2-1,TRBV27
TGTGCCAGCAGCGTTGGGGTAGGCCCCTACGAGCAGTACTTC,CASSVGVGPYEQYF,-,-,TRBJ2-7,TRBV9
TGCGCCAGCAGCCAAGATAGGTTCGGACAGGCGAATACGCAGTATTTT,CASSQDRFGQANTQYF,TRBD1,-,TRBJ2-3,TRBV4-3
TGTGCCAGCAGCTTAGTGGGGATTGGCTACACCTTC,CASSLVGIGYTF,-,few,TRBJ1-2,TRBV7-9
TGCAGTGCTAGAAGGCAGAATCTAGGCGAGCAGTACTTC,CSARRQNLGEQYF,-,-,TRBJ2-7,TRBV20-1
TGTGCCAGCACCCAACTAGCGACTTCCTACAATGAGCAGTTCTTC,CASTQLATSYNEQFF,TRBD2,-,TRBJ2-1,TRBV7-9
TGCGCCAGCAGCCAAGGGTTCGGGGGCGCAGATACGCAGTATTTT,CASSQGFGGADTQYF,-,few,TRBJ2-3,TRBV4-1
TGTGCCAGCAGCTTAATCTCAGCTGGGGATGAGCAGTTCTTC,CASSLISAGDEQFF,-,-,TRBJ2-1,TRBV7-3
TGCAGCGGGGTCCGGGACAGCCTTTTGAACACTGAAGCTTTCTTT,CSGVRDSLLNTEAFF,TRBD1,few,TRBJ1-1,TRBV29-1
TGCAGTGCTAGGACTTTAAGGGGGCCAGGCGAAAAACTGTTTTTT,CSARTLRGPGEKLFF,TRBD1,-,TRBJ1-4,TRBV20-1
TGCGCCAGCAGCCTCCGGACGTCCTCTAACTATGGCTACACCTTC,CASSLRTSSNYGYTF,-,many,TRBJ1-2,TRBV4-3
TGTGCCAGCAAGGCGGGATTAGCCCAAGAGACCCAGTACTTC,CASKAGLAQETQYF,-,-,TRBJ2-5,TRBV7-2
TGTGCCGGGGAAGGAGATCGGTATACGCAGTATTTT,CAGEGDRYTQYF,-,-,TRBJ2-3,TRBV30
TGTGCCACTAATGGGGTAGGCAATGAGCAGTTCTTC,CATNGVGNEQFF,-,many,TRBJ2-1,TRBV25-1
TGTGCCAGCAGTCTGCTTGCGGGGGGCTACAAGGAGCAGTTCTTC,CASSLLAGGYKEQFF,TRBD2,-,TRBJ2-1,TRBV27
TGTGCCAGCGGGAGGGGACCCCTCTCCTACAATGAGCAGTTCTTC,CASGRGPLSYNEQFF,TRBD2,-,TRBJ2-1,TRBV3-1
TGCGCCAGCAGCCGAGAGATGCGTAGCACAGATACGCAGTATTTT,CASSREMRSTDTQYF,-,-,TRBJ2-3,TRBV4-1
TGTGCCATCAGTGAGGGAGGGACGGGGAATCAGCCCCAGCATTTT,CAISEGGTGNQPQHF,-,few,TRBJ1-5,TRBV10-3
TGCGCCAGCAGCCCCCAGGCGGCTTACAATCCTAATAACTATGGCTACACCTTC,CASSPQAAYNPNNYGYTF,-,few,TRBJ1-2,TRBV4-3
TGCAGCGCCGATAGGGAAGAGACCCAGTACTTC,CSADREETQYF,-,-,TRBJ2-5,TRBV29-1
TGCAGTGCTAGGCAGGGAGGACAGTTCGATGAGCAGTTCTTC,CSARQGGQFDEQFF,-,once,TRBJ2-1,TRBV20-1
TGTGCCAGCAGCTTTAGCGGGGGGGCCGCAGATACGCAGTATTTT,CASSFSGGAADTQYF,TRBD2,-,TRBJ2-3,TRBV7-2
TGCAGTGCTCCCCGACTAGCGGGAATAGGGAATGAGCAGTTCTTC,CSAPRLAGIGNEQFF,TRBD2,-,TRBJ2-1,TRBV20-1
TGCAGTGCTAGAGATACGGTACAGGTCAGGGAAAAACTGTTTTTT,CSARDTVQVREKLFF,-,-,TRBJ1-4,TRBV20-1
TGTGCCAGCAGTTGGACAGGGGTCGGTCAGCCCCAGCATTTT,CASSWTGVGQPQHF,TRBD1,-,TRBJ1-5,TRBV12-3/TRBV12-4
TGTGCCATCAGTGAGTTCGGACAGGACGGAACCAACACTGAAGCTTTCTTT,CAISEFGQDGTNTEAFF,TRBD1,-,TRBJ1-1,TRBV10-3
TGTGCCAGCAGCCTCGGACGGACAGGCTCCTACAATGAGCAGTACTTC,CASSLGRTGSYNEQYF,TRBD1,-,TRBJ2-7,TRBV7-2
TGCGCCAGCAGCCCGGTAACCTACAATGAGCAGTTCTTC,CASSPVTYNEQFF,-,few,TRBJ2-1,TRBV4-1
TGCAGTGCTAGAGATTTGGGGGGATGGAATGAAAAACTGTTTTTT,CSARDLGGWNEKLFF,-,few,TRBJ1-4,TRBV20-1
TGTGCCAGCAGTAAGCGACAGGGTGGCACTGAAGCTTTCTTT,CASSKRQGGTEAFF,TRBD1,-,TRBJ1-1,TRBV12-3/TRBV12-4
TGTGCCAGCAGTTTGGACAGGGATCGGGAAGAGACCCAGTACTTC,CASSLDRDREETQYF,TRBD1,-,TRBJ2-5,TRBV12-3/TRBV12-4
TGCAGTGCTAGACCACAGGGGGCCTCCAATCAGCCCCAGCATTTT,CSARPQGASNQPQHF,TRBD1,few,TRBJ1-5,TRBV20-1
TGTGCCAGCAGTTTGAGGCAGCCGACCACAGATACGCAGTATTTT,CASSLRQPTTDTQYF,-,few,TRBJ2-3,TRBV27
TGTGCCAGCAGTGCCACCGCGGACATAAAGCAGTTCTTC,CASSATADIKQFF,-,-,TRBJ2-1,TRBV27
TGCGCCAGCAGCCAAGGTGAAAGCGTATACGAGCAGTACTTC,CASSQGESVYEQYF,-,few,TRBJ2-7,TRBV4-1
TGTGCCAGCAGCACTGGGAGGGTGTCCTACGAGCAGTACTTC,CASSTGRVSYEQYF,TRBD2,few,TRBJ2-7,TRBV7-9
TGTGCCGGCGGGAAGGGGAGCAATCAGCCCCAGCATTTT,CAGGKGSNQPQHF,-,-,TRBJ1-5,TRBV3-1
TGCAGCGCGAACAGCCCTTCCTACGAGCAGTACTTC,CSANSPSYEQYF,-,-,TRBJ2-7,TRBV29-1
TGCGCCAGCAGCTCTGGGGGTGACACTGAAGCTTTCTTT,CASSSGGDTEAFF,-,-,TRBJ1-1,TRBV5-1